This T cell receptor beta chain emerged from a study of T cells in Graves' hyperthyroidism and ophthalmopathy. The CDR3 totals 16 residues. V dropped 3 bases and J dropped 4 bases, with 17 bases sitting between them. The germline V gene encodes CDR1 SGHDT and CDR2 YYEEEE. This clonotype has ten or more counts. Amplification of TCR beta CDR3 regions used RNA as the template. A first-round RT-PCR of the TCR CDR3 used the HTBI primer set. TCRdb re-derived calls from the multiplex PCR reads in MiXCR, one entry per CDR3 protein. The repertoire holds 450,000 to 600,000 distinct CDR3 sequences, with about 20% as singletons.

The clonotype comes from a man aged 40-49 years with Graves' ophthalmopathy. Sequencing was done on a sample of blood. The chain joins TRBV5-6 to TRBJ2-4; perhaps TRBD2 as D (6 bases). This chain's CDR3 is CASSSEGAGLKNIQYF. In DNA, the CDR3 is TGTGCCAGCAGCTCGGAGGGCGCGGGACTTAAAAACATTCAGTACTTC. Full variable domain (rest looked up from reference TRBV5-6 and TRBJ2-4): DAGVTQSPTHLIKTRGQQVTLRCSPKSGHDTVSWYQQALGQGPQFIFQYYEEEERQRGNFPDRFSGHQFPNYSSELNVNALLLGDSALYLCASSSEGAGLKNIQYFGAGTRLSVL.